This TCR beta chain is drawn from a study of T cell responses to AZD1222 COVID-19 vaccine. Looking at the study overall: Analyses pooled second doses at about 4 or about 12 weeks. Regarding the study as a whole: Among those given AZD1222, only five or six were seropositive at baseline. Every sample of the repertoires postdated the peak T cell response.

TCRdb keeps only in-frame clones here, not all; method: immunoSEQ multiplex PCR. The sample contains over 100,000 clones, 91% of which appear only once. A single count supports this clone. Antigen: not known. Per the germline V gene, CDR1 is SGHTA and CDR2 is FQGNSA. CDR3 length: 14 residues. After removal of 6 bases from V and 2 bases from J, the junction contained 4 bases not matched to a gene. The gene calls are TRBV7-2 and TRBJ1-2; TRBD1 agrees at 9 bases. The sequence came from an adult in good health. Specimen: peripheral blood, collected on day 0 of AZD1222 vaccination. As DNA, the CDR3 is TGTGCCAGCAGTCGAGACAGGGGGAACTATGGCTACACCTTC. Translated, it gives CASSRDRGNYGYTF.